The 3 T cell receptor beta chains reported below all come from one sample, sequenced in a study of blood T cell repertoires in COVID-19. TCRdb's table, derived via immunoSEQ multiplex PCR, lists solely in-frame clones and lacks some. The table lists about 180,000 clones, roughly 83% of them singletons, with about 7% in the top ten. The source material was peripheral blood. The receptors derive from a woman aged 40 to 49 with COVID-19, enrolled during active disease.

J is TRBJ2-1 and V is TRBV5-1; a possible D gene is TRBD2 (6 bases). The CDR3 covers 16 residues. Per the germline V gene, CDR1 is SGHRS and CDR2 is YFSETQ. V dropped 0 bases and J dropped 2 bases, with 12 bases sitting between them. CDR3 in DNA: TGCGCCAGCAGCTTGGGGACCGGGAGCGCCTACAATGAGCAGTTCTTC. Amino acids: CASSLGTGSAYNEQFF.

J is TRBJ1-2 and V is TRBV12-3 or TRBV12-4; TRBD1 agrees at 9 bases. The CDR3 has 13 residues. V shed 4 bases and J 6 bases; nucleotides not matched to a gene: 3. The CDR3: CASSSGTGHGYTF. The CDR3, as DNA: TGTGCCAGCAGTTCGGGGACAGGGCATGGCTACACCTTC.

J is TRBJ2-1 and V is TRBV7-3; D remains unclear. Germline values: CDR1 SGHTA, CDR2 FQGTGA. The CDR3 totals 13 residues. The germline V and J ends were trimmed by 0 bases and 9 bases, with 9 bases remaining between them. The CDR3, as DNA: TGTGCCAGCAGCTTAACGGTGGCAGGTGAGCAGTTCTTC. Translated: CASSLTVAGEQFF. Combining the CDR3 with reference TRBV7-3 and TRBJ2-1 gives the whole variable domain GAGVSQTPSNKVTEKGKYVELRCDPISGHTALYWYRQSLGQGPEFLIYFQGTGAADDSGLPNDRFFAVRPEGSVSTLKIQRTERGDSAVYLCASSLTVAGEQFFGPGTRLTVL.